This T cell receptor (beta chain) was identified during a study of blood T cell repertoires in COVID-19. Assay: immunoSEQ multiplex PCR; the TCRdb copy retains only in-frame clones and omits some. The sample includes some 270,000 clones, 89% of them seen just once. Individuals drawn from some 25 US areas were roughly 18 to 89 years old. Recovered status in Cohort 3 required two negative PCRs, clearance, or symptom resolution. Germline CDR1 MNHEY, CDR2 SVGEGT. The CDR3 totals 15 residues. Trimming pared 0 bases from V and 4 bases from J, leaving 9 bases between. The source is a woman aged 55-75 years who had recovered from COVID-19. The rearrangement links TRBV6-2 or TRBV6-3 to TRBJ2-2; weak D call: TRBD2 (6 bases). Sequenced sample: PBMCs or T cells enriched from blood (not recorded which). CDR3 residues: CASSYSEGSTGELFF. The CDR3 DNA is TGTGCCAGCAGTTACTCGGAGGGGAGCACCGGGGAGCTGTTTTTT.